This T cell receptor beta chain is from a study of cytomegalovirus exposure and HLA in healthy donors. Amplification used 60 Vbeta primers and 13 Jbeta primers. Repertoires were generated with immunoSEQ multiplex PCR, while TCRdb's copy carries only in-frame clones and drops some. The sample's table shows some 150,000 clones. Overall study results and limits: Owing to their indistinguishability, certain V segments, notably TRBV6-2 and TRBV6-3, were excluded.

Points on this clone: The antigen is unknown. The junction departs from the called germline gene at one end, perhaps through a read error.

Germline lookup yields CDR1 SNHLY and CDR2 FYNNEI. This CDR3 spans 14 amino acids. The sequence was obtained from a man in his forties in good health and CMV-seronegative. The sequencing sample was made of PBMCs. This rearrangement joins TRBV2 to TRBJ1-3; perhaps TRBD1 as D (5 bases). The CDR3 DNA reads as TGTGCCAGCAGTCCCTCCAGGGTCGGGTTTAACAAATTTTTT. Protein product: CASSPSRVGFNKFF.